This T cell receptor (beta chain) was captured in a study of blood T cell repertoires in COVID-19 (TCRdb year 2020). Regarding the study in general: Collaborator samples came from the United States, Italy and Spain and covered acute and convalescent phases of COVID-19. The material from the prospective study consisted of cDNA or gDNA derived from T cells, B-cell-depleted T cells, or PBMCs. Subjects who had been exposed to COVID-19, were actively infected with it, or had recovered from it provided the deeply sampled blood TCRbeta repertoires that made up the dataset. A freely available public database, intended as a resource for researchers studying the immune response to SARS-CoV-2, is where the repertoires were released. The samples were drawn from two sources: the first 160 participants of the ongoing ImmuneRACE study, and 1,000 to 1,500 subjects contributed by 6 global collaborators. A de-identified subject ID, COVID-19 status, age in years and sex were almost always included in the sample metadata. Where available, HLA class I and class II types were obtained from metadata supplied by the sample provider rather than from assay-based typing.

This clone was observed a few times. Its antigen remains unidentified. Per-base quality was not reported, and no clone a single base away is much larger than it. The paper as a whole reports these results and caveats: Clinical and demographic metadata were provided uncurated, with the amount varying by source and participant.

The immunoSEQ Assay, a bias-controlled multiplex PCR, was used to amplify TCRbeta CDR3 regions from genomic DNA. The study's processing was this. The number of nucleated cells in each sample was estimated by amplification of reference gene primers within the assay. To quantify the absolute abundance of each unique TCRbeta CDR3 rearrangement, sequence reads were collapsed and filtered. Productive Simpson clonality was computed per sample as the square root of Simpson's diversity index over productive rearrangements. TCRdb holds this immuneACCESS table with in-frame rearrangements only. Some clones are missing; in checked studies, unresolved V genes explain under half, and the rest has no known cause. That table gives V, J and clone size, and the DNA gave D and trimming. In this sample the table shows more than 250,000 clones, about 87% of which occur a single time. In total, the top ten clones hold over 1% of the sample.

In the prospective study, participants were roughly 18 to 100 years old, resided in approximately 25 geographic areas of the United States, and were enrolled through a virtual design. In the prospective study, participants were assigned to cohorts based on the clinical history participants reported in a screening survey and a study questionnaire. In the prospective study, mobile phlebotomists collected whole blood, serum and a nasopharyngeal or oropharyngeal swab from each participant. Over an approximately 2-month period, participants in the prospective study had the option of providing additional blood draws and questionnaires. Before DNA extraction, prospective study blood samples were shipped either frozen or at room temperature. The receptor was derived from a woman between 40 and 50 years old with acute COVID-19. The sequencing sample was made of PBMCs or T cells enriched from blood (not recorded which).

The CDR3 sequence is CASSPSGRGYHEQYF. The DNA sequence follows: TGTGCCAGCAGCCCCAGTGGCAGGGGGTACCACGAGCAGTACTTC. Recombination linked TRBV6-5 to TRBJ2-7, with 7 middle bases fitting TRBD1. V ends up 6 bases short and J 5 bases short, with an unmatched junction base count of 13. CDR1 and CDR2 were assigned from the germline V gene as MNHEY and SVGAGI. Taken from cysteine to phenylalanine, the CDR3 has 15 residues. The DNA shown is the 45-base CDR3, in frame from base 1.